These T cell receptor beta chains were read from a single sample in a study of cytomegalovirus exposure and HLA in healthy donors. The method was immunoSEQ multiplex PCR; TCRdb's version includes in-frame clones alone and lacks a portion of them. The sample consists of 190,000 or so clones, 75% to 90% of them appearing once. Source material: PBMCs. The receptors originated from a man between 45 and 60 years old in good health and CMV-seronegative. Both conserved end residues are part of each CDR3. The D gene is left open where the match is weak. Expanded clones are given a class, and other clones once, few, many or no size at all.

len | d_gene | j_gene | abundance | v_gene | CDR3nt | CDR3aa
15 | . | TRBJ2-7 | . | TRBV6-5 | TGTGCCAGCAGTTACTCGGTGACTGGTTCCTACGAGCAGTACTTC | CASSYSVTGSYEQYF
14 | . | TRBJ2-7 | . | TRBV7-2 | TGTGCCAGCAGCTTAGATAGCCAAGCCTACGAGCAGTACTTC | CASSLDSQAYEQYF
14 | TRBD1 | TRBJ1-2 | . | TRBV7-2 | TGTGCCAGCAGCCAAGGGGGACAGGGCTATGGCTACACCTTC | CASSQGGQGYGYTF
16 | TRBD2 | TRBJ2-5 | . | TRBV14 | TGTGCCAGCAGCCATCCCGGGACTAGCGGGGGAGAGACCCAGTACTTC | CASSHPGTSGGETQYF
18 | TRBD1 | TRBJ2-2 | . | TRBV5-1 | TGCGCCAGCAGCCCCACTCCCCCGGGGACAGGGTCACCCGGGGAGCTGTTTTTT | CASSPTPPGTGSPGELFF
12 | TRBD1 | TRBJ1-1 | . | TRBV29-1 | TGCAGGGGGGACAGGGCAAATACTGAAGCTTTCTTT | CRGDRANTEAFF
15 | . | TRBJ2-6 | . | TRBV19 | TGTGCCAGTAGTCGGTCCAGGTCCGGGGCCAACGTCCTGACTTTC | CASSRSRSGANVLTF
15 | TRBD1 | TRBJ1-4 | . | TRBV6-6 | TGTGCCAGCAGTTACGCCACCGGGACAGGGGGCGAACTGTTTTTT | CASSYATGTGGELFF
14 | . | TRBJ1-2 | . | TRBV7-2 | TGTGCCAGCAGCCGAACCGGGGGTTTGGATGGCTACACCTTC | CASSRTGGLDGYTF
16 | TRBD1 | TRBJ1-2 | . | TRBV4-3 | TGCGCCAGCAGCCAAGATGGAGGACAGGGGGCTAGAGGCTACACCTTC | CASSQDGGQGARGYTF
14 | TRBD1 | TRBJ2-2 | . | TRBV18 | TGTGCCAGCTCAAGCAGGGGGCGTAGCGGGGAGCTGTTTTTT | CASSSRGRSGELFF
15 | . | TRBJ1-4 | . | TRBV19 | TGTGCCAGTAGTAGGACACCCCTTAAGAATGAAAAACTGTTTTTT | CASSRTPLKNEKLFF
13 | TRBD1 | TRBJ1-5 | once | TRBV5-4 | TGTGCCAGCAGCTTAGACAGGGATCAGCCCCAGCATTTT | CASSLDRDQPQHF
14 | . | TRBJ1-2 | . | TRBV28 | TGTGCCAGCACTACGGGAGTCGTTAACTATGGCTACACCTTC | CASTTGVVNYGYTF
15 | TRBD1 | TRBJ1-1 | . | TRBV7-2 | TGTGCCAGCAGCTGGGGGAGACAGGGAGGCACTGAAGCTTTCTTT | CASSWGRQGGTEAFF
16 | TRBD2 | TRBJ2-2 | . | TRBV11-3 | TGTGCCAGCAGCGCAGAACCTAGCGGGAGTGACGGGGAGCTGTTTTTT | CASSAEPSGSDGELFF
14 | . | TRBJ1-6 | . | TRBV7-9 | TGTGCCAGCAGCTTAAAGGGGTTCAATTCACCCCTCCACTTT | CASSLKGFNSPLHF
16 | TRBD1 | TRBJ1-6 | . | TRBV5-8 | TGTGCCAGCAGCTTGAAAGGGACAGGGGGCTGGTCACCCCTCCACTTT | CASSLKGTGGWSPLHF
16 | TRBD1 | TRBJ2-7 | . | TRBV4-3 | TGCGCCAGCAGCCAGGCAAGCGGGACAGGGGGGGACGAGCAGTACTTC | CASSQASGTGGDEQYF
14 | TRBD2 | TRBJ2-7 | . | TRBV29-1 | TGCAGCGTTGCAGGGACTAGCGGGTCCTACGAGCAGTACTTC | CSVAGTSGSYEQYF
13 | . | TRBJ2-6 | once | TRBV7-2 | TGTGCCAGCAGCTTACGAGGTACCAACGTCCTGACTTTC | CASSLRGTNVLTF
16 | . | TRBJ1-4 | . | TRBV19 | TGTGCCAGTAGTATGCGGGAGCCTGCAACTAATGAAAAACTGTTTTTT | CASSMREPATNEKLFF
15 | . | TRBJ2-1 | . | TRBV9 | TGTGCCAGCACCCCAGGTTCCGGGAGAAAGAATGAGCAGTTCTTC | CASTPGSGRKNEQFF
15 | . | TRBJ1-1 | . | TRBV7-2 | TGTGCCAGCAGCTTAGGTGGGCCGAGGGACACTGAAGCTTTCTTT | CASSLGGPRDTEAFF
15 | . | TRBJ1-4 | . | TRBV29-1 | TGCAGCGTACCATTACCAGGAGGGGCTAATGAAAAACTGTTTTTT | CSVPLPGGANEKLFF
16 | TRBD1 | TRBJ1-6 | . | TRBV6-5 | TGTGCCAGCAGTTACTCGGGACAGGGTCTCGGATCACCCCTCCACTTT | CASSYSGQGLGSPLHF
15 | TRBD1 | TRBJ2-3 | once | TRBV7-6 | TGTGCCAGCAGCCCCCGGACAGGACGCACAGATACGCAGTATTTT | CASSPRTGRTDTQYF
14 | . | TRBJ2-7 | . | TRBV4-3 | TGCGCCAGCAGCCAGGCGGACAGAACCTACGAGCAGTACTTC | CASSQADRTYEQYF
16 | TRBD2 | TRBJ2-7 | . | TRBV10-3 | TGTGCCATCAGTACTTTTTTAGCGGGGGGGCCCCACGAGCAGTACTTC | CAISTFLAGGPHEQYF
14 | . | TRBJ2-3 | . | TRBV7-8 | TGTGCCAGCAGCTTATTCGGTCCAGTAGGGGAGCAGTATTTT | CASSLFGPVGEQYF
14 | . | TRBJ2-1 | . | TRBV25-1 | TGTGCCAGCAGGACTGGGAGCTCCTACAATGAGCAGTTCTTC | CASRTGSSYNEQFF
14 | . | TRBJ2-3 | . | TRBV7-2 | TGTGCCAGCAGCCAGAGGAGGGCCACAGATACGCAGTATTTT | CASSQRRATDTQYF
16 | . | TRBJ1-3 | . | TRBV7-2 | TGTGCCAGCAGCCCTCTCCCGGTGAGCTCTGGAAACACCATATATTTT | CASSPLPVSSGNTIYF
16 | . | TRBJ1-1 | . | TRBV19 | TGTGCCAGTAGTATAAAACAGGCTTCAACGAACACTGAAGCTTTCTTT | CASSIKQASTNTEAFF
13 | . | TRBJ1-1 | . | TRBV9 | TGTGCCAGCAGCGTAGTCGAGGGCACTGAAGCTTTCTTT | CASSVVEGTEAFF
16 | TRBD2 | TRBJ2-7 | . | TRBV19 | TGTGCCAGTAGTAAGGTCGGGGCTAGCGGGAGTGGCGAGCAGTACTTC | CASSKVGASGSGEQYF
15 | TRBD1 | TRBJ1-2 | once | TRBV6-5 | TGTGCCAGCAGTTACAATGGACAGGGCGGCTATGGCTACACCTTC | CASSYNGQGGYGYTF
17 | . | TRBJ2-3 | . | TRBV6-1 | TGTGCCAGCAGTGAAGGCACCGGGACACGGAGCACAGATACGCAGTATTTT | CASSEGTGTRSTDTQYF
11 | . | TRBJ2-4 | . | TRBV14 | TGTGCCAGCAGCCAATACAGCATTCAGTACTTC | CASSQYSIQYF
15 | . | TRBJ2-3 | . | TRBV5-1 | TGCGCCAGCAGCTTGCTGGGGGCGAGCACAGATACGCAGTATTTT | CASSLLGASTDTQYF
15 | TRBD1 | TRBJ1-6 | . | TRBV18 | TGTGCCAGCTCACCATGGGACAGCTTGAATTCACCCCTCCACTTT | CASSPWDSLNSPLHF
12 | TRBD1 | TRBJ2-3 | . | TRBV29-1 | TGCAGCTATGGACAGGTCACAGATACGCAGTATTTT | CSYGQVTDTQYF
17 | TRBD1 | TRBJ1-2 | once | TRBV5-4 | TGTGCCAGCAGCAGGGCGGTATCGACAGGGAGATTGGGTGGCTACACCTTC | CASSRAVSTGRLGGYTF
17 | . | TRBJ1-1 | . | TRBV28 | TGTGCCAGCAGTTTGGGTTTCGCTGGCAGGCGAAACACTGAAGCTTTCTTT | CASSLGFAGRRNTEAFF
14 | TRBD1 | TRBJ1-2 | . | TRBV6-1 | TGTGCCAGCAGCCTCCGGACAGGGAAGGATGGCTACACCTTC | CASSLRTGKDGYTF
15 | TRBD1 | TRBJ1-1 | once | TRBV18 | TGTGCCAGCTCACAGTTGACAGGGACGGGCACTGAAGCTTTCTTT | CASSQLTGTGTEAFF
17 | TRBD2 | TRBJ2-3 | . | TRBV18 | TGTGCCAGCTCACCAGGACTAGCGGGGGGCCGTACAGATACGCAGTATTTT | CASSPGLAGGRTDTQYF
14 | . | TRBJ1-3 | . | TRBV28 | TGTACCAGCATGAGGGGGGGGACCGGAAACACCATATATTTT | CTSMRGGTGNTIYF
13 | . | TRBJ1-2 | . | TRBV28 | TGTGCCAGCAGTACCGGGACAAGCTATGGCTACACCTTC | CASSTGTSYGYTF
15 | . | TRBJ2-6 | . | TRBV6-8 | TGTGCCAGCAGGGAGGAGGGTTCCGGGGCCAACGTCCTGACTTTC | CASREEGSGANVLTF
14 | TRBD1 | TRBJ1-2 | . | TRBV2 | TGTGCCAGCAGCGCCCTTTGGACAGGGCGAGACTACACCTTC | CASSALWTGRDYTF
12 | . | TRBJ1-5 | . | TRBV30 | TGTGCCTGGAGTAGCGGGGGCCAGCCCCAGCATTTT | CAWSSGGQPQHF
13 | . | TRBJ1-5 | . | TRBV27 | TGTGCCAGAAGACAGGAACCTTCTGAGCCCCAGCATTTT | CARRQEPSEPQHF
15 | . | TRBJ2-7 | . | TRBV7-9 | TGTGCCAGCAGCTTAGGGGGTACTAGCTCCTACGAGCAGTACTTC | CASSLGGTSSYEQYF
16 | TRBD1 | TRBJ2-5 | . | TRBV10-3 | TGTGCCATCGGTGAGTTGGACAGGGTTTTCCAAGAGACCCAGTACTTC | CAIGELDRVFQETQYF
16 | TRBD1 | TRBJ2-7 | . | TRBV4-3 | TGCGCCAGCAGCCGCACGGGTGGAGCAGGGGGCTACGAGCAGTACTTC | CASSRTGGAGGYEQYF
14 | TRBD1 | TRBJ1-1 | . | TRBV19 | TGTGCCAGTATCCTACAGGGGAGGAACACTGAAGCTTTCTTT | CASILQGRNTEAFF
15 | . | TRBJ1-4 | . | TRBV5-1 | TGCGCCAGCAGCTTGGGGGGCAGAACGAATGAAAAACTGTTTTTT | CASSLGGRTNEKLFF